Listed here are 30 T cell receptor beta chains from one sample, sequenced in a study of T-cell reconstitution after alpha-beta-depleted transplantation in children. This sample's TCRbeta library carried unique molecular identifier barcodes. MiXCR was run by TCRdb on the PCR reads, yielding one entry per CDR3 protein. The sample lists roughly 500,000 distinct CDR3 sequences, 12% seen once, with more than 5.5% in the top ten. The specimen comprised PBMCs from the stem cell graft donor, sampled from the stem cell graft. These receptors were collected from a human donor who donated a stem cell graft to a child with combined immunodeficiency.

V and J are TRBV6-5 and TRBJ1-5, with D maybe TRBD1 (6 bases). This CDR3 spans 16 amino acids. Trimming pared 8 bases from V and 1 base from J, leaving 18 bases between. Germline V gives CDR1 MNHEY, CDR2 SVGAGI. The DNA for the CDR3 is TGTGCCAGCTGCCCTGAACAGGGATGGAGCAATCAGCCCCAGCATTTT. This translates into CASCPEQGWSNQPQHF.

J is TRBJ1-1 and V is TRBV7-9; the D is unclear. CDR1 and CDR2 from the germline V gene are SEHNR and FQNEAQ (reference sequence). V lost 5 bases and J 0 bases, leaving 13 bases between the germline ends. The CDR3 loop spans 15 amino acids. The CDR3: CASSPLLVMNTEAFF. The CDR3 DNA follows: TGTGCCAGCAGCCCGCTTTTAGTTATGAACACTGAAGCTTTCTTT.

V usage is TRBV9 and J usage is TRBJ1-5; unclear D gene. The CDR3 totals 14 residues. The germline V gene has CDR1 SGDLS and CDR2 YYNGEE. V lost 0 bases and J 3 bases, leaving 7 bases between the germline ends. The CDR3 loop reads CASSVAGYNQPQHF. The CDR3 nucleotides are TGTGCCAGCAGCGTAGCAGGATACAATCAGCCCCAGCATTTT. The full variable domain, its missing parts supplied by reference TRBV9 and TRBJ1-5, is DSGVTQTPKHLITATGQRVTLRCSPRSGDLSVYWYQQSLDQGLQFLIQYYNGEERAKGNILERFSAQQFPDLHSELNLSSLELGDSALYFCASSVAGYNQPQHFGDGTRLSIL.

This clonotype has just one count. V usage is TRBV18 and J usage is TRBJ2-1; D remains unclear. CDR3 length: 16 residues. The ends were cut back, 0 bases at V and 0 bases at J, with 9 bases in the middle. Germline loops: CDR1 KGHSH, CDR2 LQKENI. The CDR3 DNA sequence: TGTGCCAGCTCACCACCGGGGAAAAGCTCCTACAATGAGCAGTTCTTC. This codes for CASSPPGKSSYNEQFF.

This clonotype was observed a few times. V and J are TRBV27 and TRBJ2-4, with 13 bases identical to TRBD2. The germline V gene has CDR1 MNHEY and CDR2 SMNVEV (reference sequence). This CDR3 is built from 18 residues. V lost 5 bases, J lost 0 bases, and 7 bases stayed unmatched. CDR3 nucleotides: TGTGCCAGCAGTCAAGGACTAGCGGGAGCACTAGCCAAAAACATTCAGTACTTC. Its translation: CASSQGLAGALAKNIQYF.

V is TRBV6-1 and J is TRBJ2-3, with a tentative D call TRBD2 (6 bases). The length of the CDR3 is 15 residues. Germline V gene sequence: CDR1 MNHNS, CDR2 SASEGT. Trimming removed 3 bases at V and 1 base at J, with 11 bases between. In DNA form, the CDR3 reads TGTGCCAGCAGTGATGCGGGGTTTGGCACAGATACGCAGTATTTT. This sequence encodes CASSDAGFGTDTQYF.

This clonotype has at least ten counts. An end of the junction does not agree with germline; a read error may underlie this. The chain couples TRBV5-5 to TRBJ2-7, with 10 nucleotides matching TRBD1. CDR3 length: 14 residues. The germline V gene has CDR1 SGHKS and CDR2 YYEKEE (reference sequence). CDR3 nucleotide sequence: TGCGCCAGCAGCTTGGGGACAGGGGCCTACGAGCAGTACTTC. This codes for CASSLGTGAYEQYF.

V and J are TRBV4-1 and TRBJ2-1; 9 nucleotides agree with TRBD2. CDR3 length: 18 amino acids. J was trimmed by 5 bases and V by 4 bases; bases with no gene match: 15. The germline V gene encodes CDR1 MGHRA and CDR2 YSYEKL. The CDR3 DNA reads TGCGCCAGCAGCCCAAATCTCGCTAGACTAGCGGTGGACAATGAGCAGTTCTTC. As protein: CASSPNLARLAVDNEQFF.

This clonotype was found a few times. The DNA for the CDR3 is TGTGCCAGCAGGAGGGGGTATGGGGAAAGCGAGTTCTTC. Its translation: CASRRGYGESEFF. The chain is built from TRBV6-1 and TRBJ2-1; maybe TRBD1 (6 bases). The CDR3 extends over 13 amino acids. The V gene's germline CDR1 is MNHNS and CDR2 SASEGT. V lost 6 bases, J lost 14 bases, and 20 bases lay in between.

This clonotype has at least ten counts. The chain combines TRBV7-6 with TRBJ1-4; weak D call: TRBD1 (5 bases). Trimming removed 3 bases at V and 8 bases at J, with 13 bases between. The V gene's germline CDR1 is SGHVS and CDR2 FNYEAQ. This CDR3 contains 14 residues. CDR3 bases: TGTGCCAGCAGCTTGCAGGGAGGGAGAGAAAAACTGTTTTTT. Its protein product is CASSLQGGREKLFF.

This chain links TRBV6-2 or TRBV6-3 with TRBJ2-3, with a tentative D call TRBD2 (6 bases). Between the trimmed V and J ends, which lost 0 bases and 8 bases, there was a span of 30 bases. The CDR3 runs 20 residues. CDR1 and CDR2 (germline): MNHEY, SVGEGT. CDR3 sequence: CASSYSPPALVLEAEGTQYF. CDR3 bases: TGTGCCAGCAGTTACTCCCCACCGGCCCTGGTCCTAGAAGCGGAGGGTACGCAGTATTTT.

This clonotype was counted at least ten times. The junction and the germline gene differ at one end; a read error may be behind it. This chain connects TRBV29-1 to TRBJ2-2; 7 nucleotides align to TRBD1. Germline V gives CDR1 SQVTM, CDR2 ANQGSEA. CDR3 length: 12 amino acids. The CDR3, as DNA: TGCAGCGTACAGGGGAACACCCGGGAGCTGTTTTTT. Protein product: CSVQGNTRELFF.

The gene calls are TRBV30 and TRBJ2-7; maybe TRBD1 (5 bases). The CDR3 runs to 15 residues. The germline V gene has CDR1 GTSNPN and CDR2 SVGIG (reference sequence). V shed 4 bases and J shed 2 bases, with 18 bases lying between them. CDR3 nucleotides: TGTGCCTGGACCCCTGCAGGGCAGGGCGCCTACGAGCAGTACTTC. It is translated as CAWTPAGQGAYEQYF.

This clonotype was seen more than once but under ten times. CDR3 nucleotide sequence: TGTGCCAGCAGCTTATTTTGGCCCTCGGGACAGGGTAGGAGGAATGAGCAGTTCTTC. It is translated as CASSLFWPSGQGRRNEQFF. The chain links TRBV11-2 to TRBJ2-1; 9 bases agree with TRBD1. Germline V gene lookup returns CDR1 SGHAT and CDR2 FQNNGV. V dropped 2 bases and J dropped 7; count of bases not matched to a gene: 18. The length of the CDR3 is 19 residues.

This clonotype was seen only a few times. This chain joins TRBV12-3 or TRBV12-4 and TRBJ2-7, with D possibly being TRBD1 or TRBD2 (6 bases each). Trimming removed 5 bases at V and 5 bases at J, with 13 bases between. The CDR3 consists of 13 residues. The CDR3 is CASSGIRGDEQYF. The DNA for the CDR3 is TGTGCCAGCAGTGGGATTAGGGGGGACGAGCAGTACTTC.

This clonotype was detected a few times. The genes are TRBV7-9 and TRBJ1-3, with no clear D. Trimming shortened V by 3 bases and J by 0 bases, and 12 bases separated the two germline ends. The germline V gene encodes CDR1 SEHNR and CDR2 FQNEAQ (reference sequence). The CDR3 covers 16 residues. The CDR3 region is CASSFTDPSSGNTIYF. The CDR3 region has the DNA TGTGCCAGCAGCTTCACGGACCCTAGCTCTGGAAACACCATATATTTT.

In its sample, this clonotype was seen many times. The chain links TRBV4-2 to TRBJ2-2, with TRBD2 matching over 9 bases. Germline CDR1 and CDR2: LGHNA and YNFKEQ. The J segment lost 2 bases and the V segment lost 0 bases, leaving 7 bases of the junction unmatched. This CDR3 has 18 amino acids. CDR3 residues: CASSQDPSGGFNTGELFF. In DNA, the CDR3 is TGTGCCAGCAGCCAAGATCCCAGCGGGGGGTTTAACACCGGGGAGCTGTTTTTT.

This clonotype came up many times. CDR3 bases: TGTGCCAGCAGGTTTGCGACAGGGTCGCTGTTAGAGTTGCGGACTGAAGCTTTCTTT. It encodes CASRFATGSLLELRTEAFF. This chain links TRBV12-3 or TRBV12-4 with TRBJ1-1; TRBD1 matches 7 bases. The length of the CDR3 is 19 residues. With 6 bases clipped from V and 5 bases from J, the junction kept 24 bases outside the gene matches.

This clonotype was found a few times. The rearrangement joins TRBV5-1 to TRBJ1-2, with 7 bases aligning to TRBD1. The CDR3 consists of 14 residues. Losses at the gene ends were 1 base for V and 3 bases for J; bases not matched to a gene: 3. Germline CDR1 is SGHRS and CDR2 is YFSETQ. As DNA, the CDR3 is TGCGCCAGCAGCTTGATCGACAGGGACTATGGCTACACCTTC. Amino acids: CASSLIDRDYGYTF.

J is TRBJ2-3 and V is TRBV20-1; 7 nucleotides line up with TRBD2. The CDR3 is 13 amino acids. Germline V gene lookup returns CDR1 DFQATT and CDR2 SNEGSKA (reference sequence). Germline trimming cut 4 bases from V and 2 bases from J; bases unmatched to any gene: 3. This chain's CDR3 is CSAMSGDTDTQYF. In DNA, the CDR3 is TGCAGTGCTATGAGCGGGGACACAGATACGCAGTATTTT.

This clonotype was detected many times. This chain links TRBV24-1 with TRBJ2-5; D is uncertain. Germline CDR1 KGHDR, CDR2 SFDVKD. V was clipped by 1 base and J by 3 bases, with 11 bases between them. This CDR3 comprises 15 residues. The CDR3 nucleotides are TGTGCCACCAGTGATTTAAGTGGCGCGAAAGAGACCCAGTACTTC. Encoded protein: CATSDLSGAKETQYF.

The chain has TRBV2 and TRBJ2-7; D is possibly TRBD2 (6 bases). Germline V gene sequence: CDR1 SNHLY, CDR2 FYNNEI. V lost 5 bases to trimming and J lost 0 bases, with 11 bases between them. The CDR3 consists of 14 residues. The CDR3 nucleotides are TGTGCCAGCAGTCTAGCGCCGAGCTCCTACGAGCAGTACTTC. Residues: CASSLAPSSYEQYF.

This clonotype appeared many times. The rearrangement joins TRBV24-1 to TRBJ2-1; 8 nucleotides agree with TRBD2. Germline CDR1 reads KGHDR; CDR2 reads SFDVKD. After removal of 4 bases from V and 2 bases from J, the junction contained 6 bases not matched to a gene. This CDR3 has 16 amino acids. CDR3 coding DNA: TGTGCCACCAGTGACTCGGGACTAGTACCCTACAATGAGCAGTTCTTC. It codes for CATSDSGLVPYNEQFF.

The V gene is TRBV6-2 or TRBV6-3, the J gene TRBJ2-3, with 8 bases that match TRBD2. Germline CDR1 and CDR2: MNHEY and SVGEGT. Germline trimming cut 6 bases from V and 0 bases from J; bases unmatched to any gene: 20. The CDR3 spans 20 residues. CDR3 amino acids: CASRPWPVRAGALSTDTQYF. CDR3 bases: TGTGCCAGCAGACCCTGGCCCGTAAGAGCGGGGGCCCTAAGCACAGATACGCAGTATTTT.

As to this clonotype: It may be a read error: a sequence one base away is much more abundant. V gene TRBV5-1 combines with J gene TRBJ2-1; the D gene is possibly TRBD2 (5 bases). CDR3 size: 16 residues. Trimming took off 1 base at V and 4 bases at J, with 15 bases between the two ends. Germline V gene sequence: CDR1 SGHRS, CDR2 YFSETQ. CDR3 protein: CASSLTDTRAYNEQFF. The DNA of the CDR3 is TGCGCCAGCAGCTTGACCGATACTAGGGCATACAATGAGCAGTTCTTC.

A few counts support this clonotype. The V and J genes are TRBV6-1 and TRBJ2-7; either TRBD1 or TRBD2 may fit D (6 bases each). The germline CDR1 and CDR2 sequences are MNHNS and SASEGT. CDR3 length: 15 amino acids. V gave up 6 bases and J gave up 2 bases, with 17 bases separating them. The DNA of the CDR3 is TGTGCCAGCAGCCAAAGGGGGGCCCTAACCTACGAGCAGTACTTC. Residues: CASSQRGALTYEQYF.

This clonotype has only a few counts. The V gene is TRBV7-9, the J gene TRBJ2-7, with a tentative D call TRBD1 (6 bases). CDR1 is SEHNR, CDR2 FQNEAQ, per germline (reference sequence). CDR3 length: 13 residues. Trimming cost V 5 bases and J 7 bases, with 15 bases left between them. CDR3: CASSKTGYEEQYF. Written as DNA, the CDR3 is TGTGCCAGCAGCAAAACAGGGTATGAAGAGCAGTACTTC.

This clonotype turned up a few times. V usage is TRBV14 and J usage is TRBJ2-7; D unresolved. This CDR3 spans 15 amino acids. Germline V gene data show CDR1 as SGHDN and CDR2 as FVKESK. The V end was cut by 0 bases, the J end by 0 bases, with 9 bases between. The CDR3 region has the DNA TGTGCCAGCAGCCAAGATCTAGGGTCCTCCTACGAGCAGTACTTC. It is translated as CASSQDLGSSYEQYF.

The genes are TRBV27 and TRBJ2-6; 7 bases agree with TRBD1. V was pared by 6 bases and J by 3 bases, with 5 bases of the junction left unmatched. This CDR3 has 15 amino acids. Germline-derived CDR1 and CDR2 are MNHEY and SMNVEV (reference sequence). The CDR3 DNA reads TGTGCCAGCAGCTACAGGGGTTTTGGGGCCAACGTCCTGACTTTC. It translates to CASSYRGFGANVLTF.

This clonotype was counted a few times. This rearrangement joins TRBV9 to TRBJ2-2; 7 positions match TRBD2. CDR3 size: 15 residues. Germline V gene lookup returns CDR1 SGDLS and CDR2 YYNGEE. Trimming cost V 5 bases and J 6 bases; bases outside gene matches: 10. The DNA for the CDR3 is TGTGCCAGCAGACCCGGGGGAGCGGGGCCCGGGGAGCTGTTTTTT. Its translation: CASRPGGAGPGELFF. The full variable domain, rest sourced from reference TRBV9 and TRBJ2-2, is DSGVTQTPKHLITATGQRVTLRCSPRSGDLSVYWYQQSLDQGLQFLIQYYNGEERAKGNILERFSAQQFPDLHSELNLSSLELGDSALYFCASRPGGAGPGELFFGEGSRLTVL.